Reported below is one TCR beta chain. Repertoires were generated with immunoSEQ multiplex PCR, while TCRdb's copy carries only in-frame clones and drops some. The repertoire holds more than 90,000 clones, with less than 96% as singletons. This CDR3 has 15 amino acids. Germline CDR1 SGHNT, CDR2 YYREEE (reference sequence). The V gene end was trimmed by 9 bases and the J gene end by 0 bases; junction bases not matched to a gene: 9. The data originate from a study of technical replicates of blood from a handful of donors. The sample taken for sequencing was T cells isolated from PBMCs. This TCR was recovered from a human donor in good health. This chain joins TRBV5-4 and TRBJ2-3, with TRBD2 matching 8 bases. In DNA, the CDR3 is TGTGCCACTTCGAGCGGGAGTATCAGCACAGATACGCAGTATTTT. It encodes CATSSGSISTDTQYF. Based on the CDR3 plus reference TRBV5-4 and TRBJ2-3, the full variable domain is ETGVTQSPTHLIKTRGQQVTLRCSSQSGHNTVSWYQQALGQGPQFIFQYYREEENGRGNFPPRFSGLQFPNYSSELNVNALELDDSALYLCATSSGSISTDTQYFGPGTRLTVL.